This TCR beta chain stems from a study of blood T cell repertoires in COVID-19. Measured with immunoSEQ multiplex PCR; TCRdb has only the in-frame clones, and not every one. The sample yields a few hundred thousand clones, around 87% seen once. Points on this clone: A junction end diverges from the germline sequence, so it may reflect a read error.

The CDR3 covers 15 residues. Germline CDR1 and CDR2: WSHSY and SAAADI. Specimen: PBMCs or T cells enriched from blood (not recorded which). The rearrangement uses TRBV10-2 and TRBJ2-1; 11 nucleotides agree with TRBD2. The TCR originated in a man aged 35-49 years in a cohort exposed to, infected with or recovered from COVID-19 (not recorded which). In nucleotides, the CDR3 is TGCGCCGGCAGTGTAGGTAGCGGGAGGGCCAATGAGCAGTTCTTC. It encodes CAGSVGSGRANEQFF.